A selection of T cell receptor beta chains follows, all from one sample in a study of identical twins. TCRdb recomputed calls from the 5' RACE reads with MiXCR, one row per CDR3 protein. The data contain under 900,000 distinct CDR3 sequences, 18% of them singletons. Another study also made use of these data, one on T cells expressing NK-cell markers.

The specimen sequenced was PBMCs. These receptors were collected from a woman under 30 in good health. The CDR3 runs from the conserved cysteine through the conserved F or W. The D gene is left open where the match is weak. Size is omitted from some rows. Given values are once, few, many or a class for expanded clones.

V gene	D gene	clone size	J gene	CDR3 DNA	CDR3 protein
TRBV5-6	TRBD1	-	TRBJ1-5	TGTGCCAGCAGCTCCACCATGACAGGGGGTGGCAATCAGCCCCAGCATTTT	CASSSTMTGGGNQPQHF
TRBV20-1	-	few	TRBJ1-2	TGCAGTGCTAGACAGACCCGACAGAGGAACTATGGCTACACCTTC	CSARQTRQRNYGYTF
TRBV6-5	-	-	TRBJ2-7	TGTGCCAGCAGTTACGTTCCAGGGCAATACGAGCAGTACTTC	CASSYVPGQYEQYF
TRBV7-9	-	-	TRBJ2-7	TGTGCCAGCAGCTACAGGGTCCTACTCTGGGAGCAGTACTTC	CASSYRVLLWEQYF
TRBV5-4	TRBD1	once	TRBJ1-2	TGTGCCAGCAGCGAGCACGGGACAGACTATGGCTACACCTTC	CASSEHGTDYGYTF
TRBV5-6	-	-	TRBJ1-2	TGTGCCAGCAGCCGAACGAGAGGGAATGGCTACACCTTC	CASSRTRGNGYTF
TRBV5-8	-	-	TRBJ2-3	TGTGCCAGCAGGCTCGGGACACAGGTTGGAGATACGCAGTATTTT	CASRLGTQVGDTQYF
TRBV12-3/TRBV12-4	-	-	TRBJ1-5	TGTGCCAGCAGTCAGGCGCTGCCAAGTCAGCCCCAGCATTTT	CASSQALPSQPQHF
TRBV10-3	TRBD1	-	TRBJ2-3	TGTGCCATCAGATCGCCGACAGGGAAAAACACAGATACGCAGTATTTT	CAIRSPTGKNTDTQYF
TRBV7-8	TRBD1	-	TRBJ1-5	TGTGCCAGCAGCTTCCAGGGGGTAGGTCAGCCCCAGCATTTT	CASSFQGVGQPQHF